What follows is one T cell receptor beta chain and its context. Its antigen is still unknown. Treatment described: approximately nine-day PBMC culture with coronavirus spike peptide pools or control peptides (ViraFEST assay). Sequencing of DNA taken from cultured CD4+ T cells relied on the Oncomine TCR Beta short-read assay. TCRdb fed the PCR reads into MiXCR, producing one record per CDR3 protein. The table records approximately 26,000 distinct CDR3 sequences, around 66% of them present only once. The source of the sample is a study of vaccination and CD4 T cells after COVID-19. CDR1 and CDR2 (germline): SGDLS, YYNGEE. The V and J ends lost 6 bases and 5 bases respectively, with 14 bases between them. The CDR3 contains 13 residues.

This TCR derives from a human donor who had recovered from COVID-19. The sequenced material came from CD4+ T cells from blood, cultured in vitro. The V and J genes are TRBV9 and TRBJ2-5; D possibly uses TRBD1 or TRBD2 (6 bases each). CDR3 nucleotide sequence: TGTGCCAGCACCGGAGGGGGGCGGGAGACCCAGTACTTC. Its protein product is CASTGGGRETQYF.